The text below deals with one T cell receptor beta chain. This record comes from a study of control samples from healthy donors and cancer patients. Trimming took off 4 bases at V and 3 bases at J, with 13 bases between the two ends. The CDR3 spans 15 residues. Germline loops: CDR1 LNHDA, CDR2 SQIVND (reference sequence). Method: immunoSEQ multiplex PCR; TCRdb's copy keeps in-frame clones and lacks some. The table for this sample gives 150,000 to 200,000 clones. Sequenced material: blood. The V and J genes are TRBV19 and TRBJ1-3, with TRBD1 as a possible D gene (5 bases). This sequence originates from a woman aged 25 to 45 in good health. CDR3 amino acids: CASSTGAGFGNTIYF. In nucleotides, the CDR3 is TGTGCCAGTAGTACCGGGGCCGGCTTTGGAAACACCATATATTTT.